The sequence of this TCR beta chain was determined in a study of PD-1 blockade in classical Hodgkin lymphoma. TCRdb's copy holds only in-frame clones and misses some; the assay was immunoSEQ multiplex PCR. Found here are 43,000 or so clones, more than 70% of them singletons; the top ten hold around a third. The sample's time point: cycle 4 day 1 (C4D1), after around six weeks of nivolumab. Every one of the patients relapsed after autologous stem cell transplantation (brentuximab vedotin exposure was variable). The V end was cut by 1 base, the J end by 3 bases, with 12 bases between. This CDR3 spans 15 amino acids. In germline, CDR1 is SGHDT, CDR2 YYEEEE.

The source was peripheral blood mononuclear cells (PBMCs), collected before the fourth cycle of nivolumab. The receptor comes from a human donor with classical Hodgkin lymphoma. The rearrangement links TRBV5-6 to TRBJ2-3; D perhaps matches TRBD2 (5 bases). CDR3 DNA sequence: TGTGCCAGCAGCTTGAAACTAGTTGGAACAGATACGCAGTATTTT. It specifies CASSLKLVGTDTQYF.